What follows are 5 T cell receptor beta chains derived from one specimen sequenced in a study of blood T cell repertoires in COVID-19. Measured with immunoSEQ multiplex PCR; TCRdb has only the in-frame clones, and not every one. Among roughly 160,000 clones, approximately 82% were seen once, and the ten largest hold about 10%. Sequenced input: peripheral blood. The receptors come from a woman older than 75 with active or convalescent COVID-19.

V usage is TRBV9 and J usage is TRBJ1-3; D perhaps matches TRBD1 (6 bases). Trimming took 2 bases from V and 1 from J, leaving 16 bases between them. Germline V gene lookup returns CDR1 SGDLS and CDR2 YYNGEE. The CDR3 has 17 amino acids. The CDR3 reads CASSVEDSIISGNTIYF. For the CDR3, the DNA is TGTGCCAGCAGCGTCGAGGACAGTATAATTTCTGGAAACACCATATATTTT.

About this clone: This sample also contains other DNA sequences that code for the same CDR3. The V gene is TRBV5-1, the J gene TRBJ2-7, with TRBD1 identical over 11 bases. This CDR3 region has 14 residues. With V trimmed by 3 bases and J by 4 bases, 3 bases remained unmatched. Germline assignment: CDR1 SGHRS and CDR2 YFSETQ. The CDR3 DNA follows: TGCGCCAGCAGCTCCGGGACAGGGGGTTACGAGCAGTACTTC. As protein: CASSSGTGGYEQYF.

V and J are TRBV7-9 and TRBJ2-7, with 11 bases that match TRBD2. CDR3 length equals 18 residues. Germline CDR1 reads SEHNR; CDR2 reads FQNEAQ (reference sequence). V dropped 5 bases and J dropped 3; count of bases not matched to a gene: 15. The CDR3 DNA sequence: TGTGCCAGCAGCCATACCGGGGCGGCTAGCGGGAGGTTCTACGAGCAGTACTTC. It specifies CASSHTGAASGRFYEQYF.

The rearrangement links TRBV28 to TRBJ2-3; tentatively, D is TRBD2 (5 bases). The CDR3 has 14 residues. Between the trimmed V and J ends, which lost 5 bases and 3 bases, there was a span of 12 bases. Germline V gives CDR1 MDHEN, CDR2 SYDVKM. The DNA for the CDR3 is TGTGCCAGCAGTCTAGCTAAGTGGACAGATACGCAGTATTTT. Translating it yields CASSLAKWTDTQYF. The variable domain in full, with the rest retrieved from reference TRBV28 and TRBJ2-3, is DVKVTQSSRYLVKRTGEKVFLECVQDMDHENMFWYRQDPGLGLRLIYFSYDVKMKEKGDIPEGYSVSREKKERFSLILESASTNQTSMYLCASSLAKWTDTQYFGPGTRLTVL.

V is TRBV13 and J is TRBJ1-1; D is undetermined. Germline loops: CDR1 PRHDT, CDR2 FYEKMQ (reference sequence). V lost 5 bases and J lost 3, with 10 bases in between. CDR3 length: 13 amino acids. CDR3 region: CASSPWRDTEAFF. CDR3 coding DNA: TGTGCCAGCAGCCCTTGGAGGGACACTGAAGCTTTCTTT.